Following are 5 T cell receptor beta chains from one sample sequenced in a study of shared clonotypes between healthy human individuals. The method was immunoSEQ multiplex PCR; TCRdb's version includes in-frame clones alone and lacks a portion of them. The data hold roughly 2.2 million clones, with 93% observed a single time. Source material: naive CD4+ T cells from PBMCs. Subset indicated: CD45RA+ positively selected. These receptors all stem from a man between 18 and 35 years old in good health. Some clones in this sample may be carry-over from other donors' samples.

The gene calls are TRBV28 and TRBJ1-5; 8 bases align to TRBD1. J gave up 4 bases and V 5 bases, and 10 bases lay outside the gene matches. Germline V lookup: CDR1 MDHEN, CDR2 SYDVKM. The CDR3 totals 16 residues. The CDR3, as DNA: TGTGCCAGCAGTGTCCCCGACAGGGGCGGTAATCAGCCCCAGCATTTT. Protein sequence: CASSVPDRGGNQPQHF.

The V call is TRBV7-2, the J call TRBJ1-2; D is uncertain. This CDR3 spans 15 amino acids. Germline lookup yields CDR1 SGHTA and CDR2 FQGNSA. V was shortened by 1 base and J by 2 bases, with 11 bases between the two germline ends. For the CDR3, the DNA is TGTGCCAGCAGCTTAGTGTTCAGGAACAACTATGGCTACACCTTC. Its translation: CASSLVFRNNYGYTF.

This sequence joins TRBV28 and TRBJ2-7; either TRBD1 or TRBD2 may fit D (5 bases each). V lost 5 bases to trimming and J lost 3 bases, with 17 bases between them. Per the germline V gene, CDR1 is MDHEN and CDR2 is SYDVKM. There are 15 residues in the CDR3. As DNA, the CDR3 is TGTGCCAGCAGTCCGCCCGGGACCCAGGTCTACGAGCAGTACTTC. Protein product: CASSPPGTQVYEQYF.

The chain carries TRBV5-4 and TRBJ2-1, with TRBD2 matching 16 bases. Germline V gene sequence: CDR1 SGHNT, CDR2 YYREEE (reference sequence). V lost 3 bases to trimming and J lost 8 bases; unmatched junction nucleotides: 5. The CDR3 covers 16 residues. CDR3 DNA: TGTGCCAGCAGCTGGGGGGGACTAGCGGGAGGGGATGAGCAGTTCTTC. This gives the protein CASSWGGLAGGDEQFF.

J is TRBJ2-7 and V is TRBV7-9; maybe TRBD2 (5 bases). V shed 4 bases and J shed 5 bases, with 21 bases lying between them. CDR3 length: 16 residues. Germline V gene data show CDR1 as SEHNR and CDR2 as FQNEAQ (reference sequence). The CDR3 sequence: CASSYRGRRYGDEQYF. The CDR3 bases are TGTGCCAGCAGCTACCGGGGTCGGCGCTATGGGGACGAGCAGTACTTC.